This TCR beta chain comes out of a study of T cell repertoires in cytomegalovirus infection. The wider study: Matching HLA type, along with CMV infection, was indicated by public TCR beta signatures.

Regarding this clonotype: Its antigen is unknown.

Overall study results and limits: Identification of carriers of CMV plus the relevant HLA was performed using cumulative public TCR beta family frequency. HLA-C-restricted CMV-specific TCR beta clonotypes prevailed in the ex vivo response.

TCRdb independently ran MiXCR on the reads; one entry per CDR3 protein. Of some 180,000 distinct CDR3 sequences in the sample, roughly 20% are singletons; the top ten hold less than 3.5%. This TCR derives from a human donor in good health (CMV status not recorded). Some clones in this sample may be carry-over from other donors' samples. Sequenced input: PBMCs.

Here the CDR3 DNA reads TGTGCCAGTAGAACCCCAGCGAACCCCTACAATGAGCAGTTCTTC. Residues: CASRTPANPYNEQFF. V is TRBV19 and J is TRBJ2-1; D unresolved. The CDR3 loop spans 15 amino acids. Trimming removed 6 bases from V and 2 bases from J, with 14 bases in between. The germline CDR1 and CDR2 sequences are LNHDA and SQIVND (reference sequence).